The sequence of this T cell receptor beta chain was determined in a study of blood T cell repertoires in COVID-19. The wider study: COVID-19 samples from acute and convalescent phases originated in the United States, Italy and Spain. Nucleic acid was either cDNA or gDNA, and it came from T cells, B-cell-depleted T cells, or PBMCs.

Authors' analysis steps: Amplification of reference gene primers was used by the study to estimate nucleated cell counts. Assay used: immunoSEQ multiplex PCR; TCRdb lists only in-frame clones, some missing. The DNA was the basis for D and trimming; V, J and clone size are from that table. This table holds 130,000 to 150,000 clones, about 80% found once. V shed 10 bases and J shed 3 bases, with 22 bases lying between them. The CDR3 runs to 15 residues. Germline V lookup: CDR1 LNHDA, CDR2 SQIVND (reference sequence). The chain links TRBV19 to TRBJ2-7; D perhaps matches TRBD2 (8 bases). The sample comprised peripheral blood. The receptor was isolated from a human donor in a cohort sampled during active COVID-19. This chain's CDR3 is CATKSGGDRGYEQYF. The CDR3 DNA is TGTGCCACGAAATCCGGGGGGGACAGAGGCTACGAGCAGTACTTC.